This TCR beta chain came from a study of blood T cell repertoires in COVID-19. Study-level background: Sample material is recorded as cDNA or gDNA derived from T cells, B-cell-depleted T cells, or PBMCs.

CDR1 and CDR2 (germline): SGDLS, YYNGEE. There are 13 residues in the CDR3. Trimming removed 3 bases from V and 4 bases from J; junction bases left unmatched: 3. Original processing methods: Nucleated cell number was recorded as an estimate derived from reference gene primer amplification. Profiling relied on immunoSEQ multiplex PCR, and the TCRdb table lists in-frame clones only, not all of them. Clone size and the V and J calls come from that table; the DNA yielded D and trimming. The sample holds some 300,000 clones, roughly nine tenths seen once. This receptor was taken from a woman aged 25 to 39 who had recovered from COVID-19. The chain joins TRBV9 to TRBJ2-5; 7 positions agree with TRBD1. The sequenced material came from PBMCs or T cells enriched from blood (not recorded which). CDR3 in amino acids: CASSDRGRETQYF. The CDR3 DNA reads as TGTGCCAGCAGCGACAGGGGCCGAGAGACCCAGTACTTC.